This T cell receptor beta chain emerged from a study of cytomegalovirus exposure and HLA in healthy donors. The study's findings and limits: Three chains linked to CMV were shown in vitro to be specific for CMV antigens. Later analysis associated a missense DCLRE1C variant with TCR beta V- and J-gene trimming. It was only CMV serostatus that was available as immune exposure information.

Worth noting for this clone: Its cognate antigen is unknown.

CDR1 and CDR2 (germline): GTSNPN, SVGIG (reference sequence). The CDR3 totals 11 residues. V lost 5 bases and J lost 0, with 5 bases in between. 13 Jbeta primers and 60 Vbeta primers were used for the PCR. Measured with immunoSEQ multiplex PCR; TCRdb has only the in-frame clones, and not every one. Of just under 95,000 clones in the sample, roughly 80% are singletons; the top ten hold around 1.2%. The source material was PBMCs. This receptor was obtained from a girl aged 2 to 9 in good health and CMV-seropositive. This chain links TRBV30 with TRBJ2-7; D is undetermined. CDR3 bases: TGTGCCTGGGCAGACTCCTACGAGCAGTACTTC. Translating gives CAWADSYEQYF.